This T cell receptor (beta chain) emerged from a study of lymphopenia after photon versus proton radiotherapy. Regarding the study as a whole: Authors raise, but do not show, better survival with proton therapy.

This clone was found a few times. The antigen remains undetermined. Sequencing was performed with immunoSEQ multiplex PCR; in TCRdb, only in-frame clones are kept and a portion is missing. Among some 64,000 clones listed, around 87% were seen once. Per germline, CDR1 SNHLY and CDR2 FYNNEI. V lost 3 bases to trimming and J lost 3 bases, with 6 bases between them. CDR3 size: 13 residues. The rearrangement links TRBV2 to TRBJ1-5; D not certain. The source of this sequence is a man older than 75 with esophageal cancer. Specimen: peripheral blood, collected from a patient treated with proton-based radiotherapy. The CDR3 nucleotides read TGTGCCAGCAGTGAGGCAGTCAATCAGCCCCAGCATTTT. It is translated as CASSEAVNQPQHF.